This T cell receptor (beta chain) was sequenced during a study of CD8 T cells in ankylosing spondylitis. Study conclusions and caveats: Characteristic, it appeared, of ankylosing spondylitis blood was a TCR beta motif of about eight highly homologous variants. Disease-associated clones were CD8+ and fairly uncommon in peripheral blood. In synovial fluid and blood from reactive arthritis, some motif variants were previously reported.

Worth noting for this clonotype: Antigen: not known.

Trimming took off 0 bases at V and 3 bases at J, with 18 bases between the two ends. This CDR3 has 16 amino acids. Germline V gene data show CDR1 as DFQATT and CDR2 as SNEGSKA (reference sequence). With molecular barcodes, quantitative 5'-RACE was used to make the TCR beta libraries. TCRdb passed the 5' RACE reads through MiXCR, listing each CDR3 protein once. Among roughly 700,000 distinct CDR3 sequences listed, 15% to 20% were seen once. The TCR originated in a male donor with ankylosing spondylitis. The chain joins TRBV20-1 to TRBJ2-7; D ambiguous. Sequencing was done on a sample of blood, either unsorted or a sorted T cell fraction (not recorded which). In DNA, the CDR3 is TGCAGTGCTAGAGATTCGGAAGCTCTGGTATTCTACGAGCAGTACTTC. It encodes CSARDSEALVFYEQYF.